A single sample gave rise to the 20 T cell receptor beta chains below, sequenced in a study of cytomegalovirus exposure and HLA in healthy donors. 60 Vbeta and 13 Jbeta primers were used in PCR. Produced via immunoSEQ multiplex PCR; TCRdb's table is partial and in-frame only. The sample includes 130,000 to 150,000 clones, roughly three quarters seen only once; the top ten take under 4.5%. Sequenced material: PBMCs. The source of these receptors is a man between 18 and 29 years old in good health and CMV-seronegative.

The rearrangement links TRBV7-9 to TRBJ1-1, with D unclear. Germline V gene sequence: CDR1 SEHNR, CDR2 FQNEAQ (reference sequence). This CDR3 has 15 amino acids. Trimming removed 2 bases from V and 2 bases from J, with 12 bases in between. CDR3 amino acids: CASSLLLSLNTEAFF. In DNA form, the CDR3 reads TGTGCCAGCAGCTTACTCCTCTCCCTAAACACTGAAGCTTTCTTT.

The sample holds one count of this clone. This chain joins TRBV2 and TRBJ2-3; TRBD2 matches 7 bases. This CDR3 is built from 16 residues. The germline V gene has CDR1 SNHLY and CDR2 FYNNEI. J was trimmed by 2 bases and V by 4 bases; bases with no gene match: 9. CDR3 nucleotides: TGTGCCAGCAGTGGGACCCGGGACTACCTCACAGATACGCAGTATTTT. The encoded protein is CASSGTRDYLTDTQYF.

This chain joins TRBV27 and TRBJ1-2; no reliable D call. The germline gives CDR1 MNHEY, CDR2 SMNVEV (reference sequence). The CDR3 runs to 13 residues. Between the trimmed V and J ends, which lost 3 bases and 1 base, there was a span of 6 bases. This chain's CDR3 is CASSFVINYGYTF. The CDR3, as DNA: TGTGCCAGCAGTTTTGTTATTAACTATGGCTACACCTTC.

This chain links TRBV27 with TRBJ1-5; 7 bases agree with TRBD1. Germline-derived CDR1 and CDR2 are MNHEY and SMNVEV (reference sequence). The CDR3 is made up of 13 amino acids. The J segment lost 4 bases and the V segment lost 10 bases, leaving 7 bases of the junction unmatched. The CDR3 sequence: CATGQFLNQPQHF. The DNA for the CDR3 is TGTGCCACGGGACAGTTTCTTAATCAGCCCCAGCATTTT.

This chain connects TRBV4-2 to TRBJ2-2, with TRBD2 matching 7 bases. V shed 0 bases and J 3 bases; nucleotides not matched to a gene: 10. The CDR3 covers 18 residues. From germline, CDR1 is LGHNA and CDR2 YNFKEQ. CDR3 sequence reads: CASSQDPQLAVYTGELFF. The CDR3 DNA reads TGTGCCAGCAGCCAAGATCCCCAGCTAGCGGTCTACACCGGGGAGCTGTTTTTT.

A single count supports this clone. The V gene is TRBV4-1, the J gene TRBJ2-7; TRBD1 is a possible D gene (6 bases). The V and J ends lost 0 bases and 4 bases respectively, with 16 bases between them. The CDR3 loop spans 16 amino acids. Looked up from germline, CDR1 is MGHRA and CDR2 is YSYEKL. The CDR3 DNA follows: TGCGCCAGCAGCCAAGAAGGTAGACAGGTCGTATACGAGCAGTACTTC. This gives the protein CASSQEGRQVVYEQYF.

This rearrangement joins TRBV7-2 to TRBJ2-3; a weak D match, TRBD2 (6 bases). The CDR3 loop spans 16 amino acids. V shed 3 bases and J shed 2 bases, with 15 bases lying between them. Germline lookup yields CDR1 SGHTA and CDR2 FQGNSA. The CDR3 nucleotides are TGTGCCAGCAGCTTTCAGGGCGGGATATTCACAGATACGCAGTATTTT. Amino acids: CASSFQGGIFTDTQYF.

This chain joins TRBV6-5 and TRBJ1-5; 8 bases fit TRBD1. This CDR3 region has 14 residues. Trimming cost V 6 bases and J 4 bases; bases outside gene matches: 5. Germline V gene sequence: CDR1 MNHEY, CDR2 SVGAGI. In DNA, the CDR3 is TGTGCCAGCAGCCGACAGGGGTGGAATCAGCCCCAGCATTTT. This sequence encodes CASSRQGWNQPQHF.

The gene calls are TRBV5-1 and TRBJ2-2, with D possibly matching TRBD2 (6 bases). The V end was cut by 5 bases, the J end by 2 bases, with 10 bases between. The CDR3 sequence is 14 residues long. Germline lookup yields CDR1 SGHRS and CDR2 YFSETQ. CDR3: CASSSTRNTGELFF. For the CDR3, the DNA is TGCGCCAGCAGTTCGACTAGAAACACCGGGGAGCTGTTTTTT.

The rearrangement joins TRBV30 to TRBJ2-7; TRBD2 might be the D (5 bases). V was clipped by 6 bases and J by 3 bases, with 9 bases between them. The CDR3 has 11 residues. CDR1 and CDR2 from the germline V gene are GTSNPN and SVGIG (reference sequence). CDR3 loop: CACNSGYEQYF. CDR3 DNA sequence: TGTGCCTGTAACAGCGGCTACGAGCAGTACTTC.

DNA for the CDR3: TGTGCCAGTAGGGGAGGGCGGATTTCACCCCTCCACTTT. This translates into CASRGGRISPLHF. The V call is TRBV19, the J call TRBJ1-6; D is unresolved. V dropped 6 bases and J dropped 9 bases, with 12 bases sitting between them. The CDR3 extends over 13 amino acids. CDR1 is LNHDA and CDR2 is SQIVND in the germline V gene (reference sequence).

V and J are TRBV7-9 and TRBJ1-1, with 10 bases lining up with TRBD1. Germline V gene data show CDR1 as SEHNR and CDR2 as FQNEAQ (reference sequence). V shed 1 base, J shed 11 bases, and the junction held 10 bases outside the gene matches. The CDR3 spans 15 residues. CDR3 in amino acids: CASSLVGTGVILAFF. The CDR3 DNA is TGTGCCAGCAGCTTAGTGGGGACAGGGGTTATTCTTGCTTTCTTT.

This clone was detected once. The chain joins TRBV30 to TRBJ2-5, with 8 nucleotides matching TRBD1. This CDR3 has 13 amino acids. V dropped 2 bases and J dropped 5; count of bases not matched to a gene: 4. Germline values: CDR1 GTSNPN, CDR2 SVGIG (reference sequence). CDR3 coding DNA: TGTGCCTGGAGTCAGGACAGGGCCGAGACCCAGTACTTC. This encodes CAWSQDRAETQYF.

V is TRBV30 and J is TRBJ2-5; 7 bases map to TRBD2. V shed 0 bases, J shed 0 bases, and the junction held 1 base outside the gene matches. This CDR3 has 14 residues. CDR1 is GTSNPN, CDR2 SVGIG, per germline (reference sequence). This CDR3 is CAWSVGTNQETQYF. CDR3 nucleotides: TGTGCCTGGAGTGTTGGGACTAACCAAGAGACCCAGTACTTC.

This sequence joins TRBV19 and TRBJ2-1; D is possibly TRBD2 (6 bases). Deletions cut 1 base from V and 6 bases from J, with 16 bases between. The CDR3 is 16 amino acids. The V gene's germline CDR1 is LNHDA and CDR2 SQIVND (reference sequence). The CDR3 DNA reads TGTGCCAGTAGTATAGGAGGAGGGCGGCCCCGCAATGAGCAGTTCTTC. Translated, it gives CASSIGGGRPRNEQFF.

The rearrangement joins TRBV2 to TRBJ2-3, with D possibly TRBD2 on 5 matching bases. CDR3 size: 15 residues. Germline loops: CDR1 SNHLY, CDR2 FYNNEI. Trimming stripped 6 bases from V and 0 bases from J, with 13 bases between. This CDR3 reads CASRIETGSTDTQYF. CDR3 DNA: TGTGCCAGCAGGATCGAGACGGGGAGCACAGATACGCAGTATTTT. Variable domain in full (rest from reference TRBV2 and TRBJ2-3): EPEVTQTPSHQVTQMGQEVILRCVPISNHLYFYWYRQILGQKVEFLVSFYNNEISEKSEIFDDQFSVERPDGSNFTLKIRSTKLEDSAMYFCASRIETGSTDTQYFGPGTRLTVL.

This chain joins TRBV7-2 and TRBJ1-1; D is unclear. The V end was cut by 1 base, the J end by 0 bases, with 6 bases between. This CDR3 is built from 14 residues. Per the germline V gene, CDR1 is SGHTA and CDR2 is FQGNSA. The CDR3 spells CASSLVGVNTEAFF. CDR3 bases: TGTGCCAGCAGCTTAGTCGGGGTGAACACTGAAGCTTTCTTT.

This chain uses TRBV18 with TRBJ2-7; 11 bases line up with TRBD1. With 0 bases clipped from V and 4 bases from J, the junction kept 11 bases outside the gene matches. CDR3 length: 18 amino acids. Per the germline V gene, CDR1 is KGHSH and CDR2 is LQKENI. CDR3 region: CASSPPIKGTGGLYEQYF. The CDR3, as DNA: TGTGCCAGCTCACCACCGATCAAAGGGACAGGGGGTCTATACGAGCAGTACTTC.

The CDR3 region is CASSQDLRGLSYGYTF. In nucleotides, the CDR3 is TGCGCCAGCAGCCAAGATTTAAGGGGGCTTAGCTATGGCTACACCTTC. The chain has TRBV4-1 and TRBJ1-2; 7 nucleotides match TRBD1. This CDR3 contains 16 residues. Germline CDR1 MGHRA, CDR2 YSYEKL. The junction had 8 bases not matched to a gene; V was cut back by 0 bases and J by 4 bases.

The rearrangement joins TRBV10-1 to TRBJ2-3, with D tentatively TRBD1 (5 bases). Trimming left V 4 bases short and J 0 bases short, with 11 bases between. Germline V gene lookup returns CDR1 WNHNN and CDR2 SYGVQD (reference sequence). The CDR3 spans 15 residues. This CDR3 is CASSAVRASTDTQYF. The CDR3 region has the DNA TGCGCCAGCAGTGCGGTCAGGGCAAGCACAGATACGCAGTATTTT.